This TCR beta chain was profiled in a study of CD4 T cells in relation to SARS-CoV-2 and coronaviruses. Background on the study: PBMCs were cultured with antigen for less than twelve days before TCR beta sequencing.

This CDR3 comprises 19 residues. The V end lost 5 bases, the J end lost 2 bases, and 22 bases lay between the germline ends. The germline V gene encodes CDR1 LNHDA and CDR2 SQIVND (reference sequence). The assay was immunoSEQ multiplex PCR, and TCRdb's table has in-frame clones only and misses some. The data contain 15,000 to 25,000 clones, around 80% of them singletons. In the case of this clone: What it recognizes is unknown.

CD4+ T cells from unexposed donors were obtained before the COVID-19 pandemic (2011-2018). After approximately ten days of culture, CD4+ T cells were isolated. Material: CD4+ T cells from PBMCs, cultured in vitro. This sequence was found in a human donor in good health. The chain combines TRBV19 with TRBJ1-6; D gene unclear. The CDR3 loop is CASSPGPGSGMTYNSPLHF. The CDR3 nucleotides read TGTGCCAGTAGTCCCGGTCCGGGATCCGGTATGACCTATAATTCACCCCTCCACTTT.